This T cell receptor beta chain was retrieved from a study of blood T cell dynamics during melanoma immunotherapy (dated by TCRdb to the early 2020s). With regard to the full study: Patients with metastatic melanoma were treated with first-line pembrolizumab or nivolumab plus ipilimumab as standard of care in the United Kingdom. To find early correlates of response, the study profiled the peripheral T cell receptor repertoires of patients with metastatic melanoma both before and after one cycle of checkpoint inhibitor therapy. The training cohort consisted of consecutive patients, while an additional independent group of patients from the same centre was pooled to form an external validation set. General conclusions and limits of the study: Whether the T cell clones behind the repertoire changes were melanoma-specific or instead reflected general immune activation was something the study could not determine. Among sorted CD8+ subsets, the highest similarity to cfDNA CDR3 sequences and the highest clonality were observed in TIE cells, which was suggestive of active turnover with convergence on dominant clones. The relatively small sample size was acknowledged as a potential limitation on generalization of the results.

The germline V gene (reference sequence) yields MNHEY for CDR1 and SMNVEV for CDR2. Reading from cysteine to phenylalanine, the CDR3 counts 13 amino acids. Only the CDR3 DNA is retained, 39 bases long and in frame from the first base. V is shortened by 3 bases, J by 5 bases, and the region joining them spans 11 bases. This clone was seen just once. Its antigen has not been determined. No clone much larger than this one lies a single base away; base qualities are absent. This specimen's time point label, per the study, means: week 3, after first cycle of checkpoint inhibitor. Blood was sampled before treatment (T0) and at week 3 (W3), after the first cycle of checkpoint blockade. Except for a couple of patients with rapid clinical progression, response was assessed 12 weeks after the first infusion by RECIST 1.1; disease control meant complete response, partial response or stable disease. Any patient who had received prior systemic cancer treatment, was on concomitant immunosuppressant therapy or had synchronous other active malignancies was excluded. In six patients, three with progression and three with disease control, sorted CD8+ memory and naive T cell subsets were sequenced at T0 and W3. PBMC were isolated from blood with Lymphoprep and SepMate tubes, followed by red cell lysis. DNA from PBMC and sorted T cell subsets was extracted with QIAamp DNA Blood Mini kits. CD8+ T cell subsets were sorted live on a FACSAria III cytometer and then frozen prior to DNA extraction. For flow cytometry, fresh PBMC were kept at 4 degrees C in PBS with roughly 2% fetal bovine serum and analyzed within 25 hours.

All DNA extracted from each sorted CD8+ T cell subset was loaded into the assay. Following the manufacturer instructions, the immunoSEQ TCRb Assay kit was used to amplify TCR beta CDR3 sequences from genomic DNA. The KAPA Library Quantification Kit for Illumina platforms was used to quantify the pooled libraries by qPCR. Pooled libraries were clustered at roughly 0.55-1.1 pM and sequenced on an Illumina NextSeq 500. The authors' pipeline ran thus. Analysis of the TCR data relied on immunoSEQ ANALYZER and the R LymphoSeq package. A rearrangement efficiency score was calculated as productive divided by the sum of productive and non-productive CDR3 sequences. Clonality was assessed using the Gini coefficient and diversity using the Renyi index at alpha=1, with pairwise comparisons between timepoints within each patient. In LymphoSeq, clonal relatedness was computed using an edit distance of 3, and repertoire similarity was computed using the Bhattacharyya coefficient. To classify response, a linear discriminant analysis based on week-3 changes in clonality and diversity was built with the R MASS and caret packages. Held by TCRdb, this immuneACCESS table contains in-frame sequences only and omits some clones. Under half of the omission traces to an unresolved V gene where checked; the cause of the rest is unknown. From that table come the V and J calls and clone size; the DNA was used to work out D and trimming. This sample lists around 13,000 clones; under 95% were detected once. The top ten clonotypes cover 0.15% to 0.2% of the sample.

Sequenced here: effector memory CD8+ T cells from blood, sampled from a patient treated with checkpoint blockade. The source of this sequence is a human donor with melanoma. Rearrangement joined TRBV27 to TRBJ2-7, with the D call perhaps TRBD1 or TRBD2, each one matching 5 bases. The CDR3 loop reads CASSFEGFHEQYF. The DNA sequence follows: TGTGCCAGCAGTTTCGAGGGGTTCCACGAGCAGTACTTC.